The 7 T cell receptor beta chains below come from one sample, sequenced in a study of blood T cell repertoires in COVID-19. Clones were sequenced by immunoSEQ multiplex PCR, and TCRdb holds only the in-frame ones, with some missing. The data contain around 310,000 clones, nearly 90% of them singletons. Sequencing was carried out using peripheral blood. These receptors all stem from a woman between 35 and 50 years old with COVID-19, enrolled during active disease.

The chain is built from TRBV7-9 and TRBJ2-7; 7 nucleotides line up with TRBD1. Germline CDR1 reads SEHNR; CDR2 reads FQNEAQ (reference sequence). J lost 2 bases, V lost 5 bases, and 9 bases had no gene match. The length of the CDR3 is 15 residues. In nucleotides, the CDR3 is TGTGCCAGCAGCCGGAGACAGGGTAAAACCTACGAGCAGTACTTC. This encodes CASSRRQGKTYEQYF.

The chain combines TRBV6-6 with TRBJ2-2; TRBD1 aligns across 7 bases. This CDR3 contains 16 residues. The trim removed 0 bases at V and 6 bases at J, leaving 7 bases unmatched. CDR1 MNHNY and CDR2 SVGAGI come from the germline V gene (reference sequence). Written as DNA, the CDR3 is TGTGCCAGCAGTTACTCGGACAGGAGGAGACCCGGGGAGCTGTTTTTT. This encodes CASSYSDRRRPGELFF.

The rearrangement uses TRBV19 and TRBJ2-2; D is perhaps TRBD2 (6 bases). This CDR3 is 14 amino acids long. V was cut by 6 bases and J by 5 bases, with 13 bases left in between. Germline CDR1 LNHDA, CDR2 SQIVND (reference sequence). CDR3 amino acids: CASRDDRETGELFF. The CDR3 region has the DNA TGTGCCAGTAGGGACGACCGGGAGACCGGGGAGCTGTTTTTT.

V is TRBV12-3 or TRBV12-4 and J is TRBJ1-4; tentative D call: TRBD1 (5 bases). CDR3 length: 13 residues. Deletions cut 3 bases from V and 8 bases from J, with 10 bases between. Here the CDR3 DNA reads TGTGCCAGCAGTTTCATGGGGCACGAAAAACTGTTTTTT. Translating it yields CASSFMGHEKLFF.

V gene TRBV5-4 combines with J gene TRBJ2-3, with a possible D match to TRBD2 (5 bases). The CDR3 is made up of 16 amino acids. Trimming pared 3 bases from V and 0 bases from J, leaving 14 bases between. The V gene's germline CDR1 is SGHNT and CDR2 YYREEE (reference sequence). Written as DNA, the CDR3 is TGTGCCAGCAGCTCGCCCGGGGTTTTTAGCACAGATACGCAGTATTTT. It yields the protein CASSSPGVFSTDTQYF. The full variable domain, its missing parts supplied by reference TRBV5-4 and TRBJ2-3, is ETGVTQSPTHLIKTRGQQVTLRCSSQSGHNTVSWYQQALGQGPQFIFQYYREEENGRGNFPPRFSGLQFPNYSSELNVNALELDDSALYLCASSSPGVFSTDTQYFGPGTRLTVL.

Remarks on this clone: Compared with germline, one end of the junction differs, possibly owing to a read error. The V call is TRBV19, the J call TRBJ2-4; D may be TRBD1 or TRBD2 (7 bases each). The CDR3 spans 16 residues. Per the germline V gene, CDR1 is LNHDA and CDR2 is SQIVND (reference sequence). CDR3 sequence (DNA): TGTGCCAGTAGTCTAGACAGGGAGGGGATAGAAAACATTCAGTACTTC. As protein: CASSLDREGIENIQYF. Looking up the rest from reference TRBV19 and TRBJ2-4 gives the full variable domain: DGGITQSPKYLFRKEGQNVTLSCEQNLNHDAMYWYRQDPGQGLRLIYYSQIVNDFQKGDIAEGYSVSREKKESFPLTVTSAQKNPTAFYLCASSLDREGIENIQYFGAGTRLSVL.

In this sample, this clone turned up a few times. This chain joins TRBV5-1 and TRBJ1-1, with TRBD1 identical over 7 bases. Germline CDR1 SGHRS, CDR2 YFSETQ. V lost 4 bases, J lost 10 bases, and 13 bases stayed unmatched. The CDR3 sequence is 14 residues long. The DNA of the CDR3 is TGCGCCAGCAGCCCGGGGGTCGACAGGGCGGTAGCTTTCTTT. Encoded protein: CASSPGVDRAVAFF.